Shown below are 14 T cell receptor beta chains from a single sample sequenced in a study of identical twins. TCRdb itself ran the 5' RACE reads through MiXCR, one entry per CDR3 protein. The sample consists of roughly 220,000 distinct CDR3 sequences, over 5% of them appearing once. This sample also belongs to another study, concerning T cells expressing NK-cell markers.

The sequencing sample was made of CD8+ T cells sorted from blood. Receptors were obtained from a woman in her late teens or twenties in good health.

At least ten counts were recorded for this clonotype. The chain carries TRBV9 and TRBJ2-7; the D is unclear. CDR1 is SGDLS, CDR2 YYNGEE, per germline. Trimming stripped 0 bases from V and 0 bases from J, with 7 bases between. CDR3 length equals 14 residues. The CDR3 nucleotides read TGTGCCAGCAGCGTAGCGCACCCCTCCTACGAGCAGTACTTC. This encodes CASSVAHPSYEQYF.

V usage is TRBV7-9 and J usage is TRBJ2-3; D is undetermined. V was shortened by 4 bases and J by 5 bases, with 10 bases between the two germline ends. The CDR3 length is 13 residues. In germline, CDR1 is SEHNR, CDR2 FQNEAQ (reference sequence). CDR3 amino acids: CASSSPWGDTQYF. The DNA of the CDR3 is TGTGCCAGCAGCTCCCCCTGGGGAGATACGCAGTATTTT.

This clonotype appeared many times. J is TRBJ2-7 and V is TRBV18; tentatively, D is TRBD1 (5 bases). V lost 6 bases, J lost 5 bases, and 14 bases lay in between. The CDR3 runs to 13 residues. The germline gives CDR1 KGHSH, CDR2 LQKENI. The CDR3 is CASSSMTVDEQYF. In DNA form, the CDR3 reads TGTGCCAGCTCCTCCATGACAGTGGACGAGCAGTACTTC. Full variable domain (rest looked up from reference TRBV18 and TRBJ2-7): NAGVMQNPRHLVRRRGQEARLRCSPMKGHSHVYWYRQLPEEGLKFMVYLQKENIIDESGMPKERFSAEFPKEGPSILRIQQVVRGDSAAYFCASSSMTVDEQYFGPGTRLTVT.

The chain carries TRBV7-8 and TRBJ2-5, with D perhaps matching TRBD1 or TRBD2 (5 bases each). Germline CDR1 is SGHVS and CDR2 is FQNEAQ. The CDR3 has 12 residues. Trimming cost V 10 bases and J 7 bases, with 16 bases left between them. Here the CDR3 DNA reads TGTGCCATACCGGGACCTCGGGGGACCCAGTACTTC. Its protein is CAIPGPRGTQYF.

This clonotype has only a few counts. This chain's CDR3 is CASSLSGLAGEIPNEQYF. The CDR3 DNA is TGTGCCAGCAGCCTCTCGGGACTAGCGGGAGAAATCCCCAACGAGCAGTACTTC. The chain recombines TRBV6-2 or TRBV6-3 with TRBJ2-7, with TRBD2 matching over 14 bases. The CDR3 totals 18 residues. From germline, CDR1 is MNHEY and CDR2 SVGEGT. V lost 6 bases, J lost 5 bases, and 15 bases stayed unmatched.

V is TRBV15 and J is TRBJ1-2, with D perhaps TRBD1 (6 bases). This CDR3 has 14 residues. CDR1 LNHNV and CDR2 YYDKDF come from the germline V gene (reference sequence). V lost 0 bases and J 13 bases, leaving 18 bases between the germline ends. The CDR3 reads CATSRDLSSGQSTF. The CDR3 DNA reads as TGTGCCACCAGCAGAGATCTTTCCTCGGGACAAAGCACCTTC. Variable domain in full (rest from reference TRBV15 and TRBJ1-2): DAMVIQNPRYQVTQFGKPVTLSCSQTLNHNVMYWYQQKSSQAPKLLFHYYDKDFNNEADTPDNFQSRRPNTSFCFLDIRSPGLGDTAMYLCATSRDLSSGQSTFGSGTRLTVV.

This clonotype was counted only a few times. This chain uses TRBV27 with TRBJ2-3, with D uncertain. Germline V lookup: CDR1 MNHEY, CDR2 SMNVEV (reference sequence). The CDR3 length is 11 residues. The ends were cut back, 8 bases at V and 4 bases at J, with 7 bases in the middle. For the CDR3, the DNA is TGTGCCAGCCGCGAGTCAGATACGCAGTATTTT. It is translated as CASRESDTQYF.

There are a few counts of this clonotype. The chain recombines TRBV20-1 with TRBJ2-7, with D perhaps matching TRBD2 (5 bases). Looked up from germline, CDR1 is DFQATT and CDR2 is SNEGSKA (reference sequence). The V and J ends lost 0 bases and 0 bases respectively, with 12 bases between them. The CDR3 has 15 amino acids. CDR3 sequence (DNA): TGCAGTGCTAGAGACCGGGGATTTCCCTCCTACGAGCAGTACTTC. This gives the protein CSARDRGFPSYEQYF.

This clonotype showed up just once. V and J are TRBV9 and TRBJ2-1; 7 nucleotides match TRBD2. Germline V gene lookup returns CDR1 SGDLS and CDR2 YYNGEE. Trimming took 4 bases from V and 8 from J; bases not matched to a gene: 15. CDR3 length: 16 amino acids. As DNA, the CDR3 is TGTGCCAGCAGCCCAAGTGTGGCGGGAGAAATCTATGAGCAGTTCTTC. Protein sequence: CASSPSVAGEIYEQFF.

The V call is TRBV20-1, the J call TRBJ2-7, with D unclear. Germline CDR1 and CDR2: DFQATT and SNEGSKA (reference sequence). CDR3 length equals 16 residues. V lost 3 bases to trimming and J lost 0 bases, with 18 bases between them. The CDR3 protein is CSARPLDGPTSYEQYF. The CDR3 DNA sequence: TGCAGTGCTAGGCCCCTGGATGGGCCGACCTCCTACGAGCAGTACTTC.

This clonotype turned up a few times. The chain has TRBV7-9 and TRBJ1-2; D is unclear. V was shortened by 3 bases and J by 0 bases, with 8 bases between the two germline ends. Looked up from germline, CDR1 is SEHNR and CDR2 is FQNEAQ (reference sequence). The CDR3 consists of 14 residues. The DNA of the CDR3 is TGTGCCAGCAGCTTGCCGGGTTCTAACTATGGCTACACCTTC. Protein sequence: CASSLPGSNYGYTF.

This clonotype was counted between two and nine times. This chain links TRBV7-2 with TRBJ2-3; D not certain. V lost 5 bases and J lost 6, with 9 bases in between. The CDR3 sequence is 12 residues long. Germline CDR1 reads SGHTA; CDR2 reads FQGNSA. CDR3 DNA sequence: TGTGCCAGCAGCAAACTCCTGGATACGCAGTATTTT. It specifies CASSKLLDTQYF.

This clonotype showed up many times. This sequence joins TRBV4-3 and TRBJ2-7; 9 nucleotides line up with TRBD2. The germline V gene has CDR1 LGHNA and CDR2 YSLEER. The V gene end was trimmed by 0 bases and the J gene end by 9 bases; junction bases not matched to a gene: 15. This CDR3 has 17 residues. DNA of the CDR3: TGCGCCAGCAGCCAAGATCTGAGGCTGGGGACTAGCCCAGCGCAGTACTTC. It codes for CASSQDLRLGTSPAQYF.

V and J are TRBV20-1 and TRBJ2-1; tentatively, D is TRBD2 (7 bases). CDR3 length: 15 amino acids. Trimming took 0 bases from V and 8 from J, leaving 17 bases between them. Germline loops: CDR1 DFQATT, CDR2 SNEGSKA (reference sequence). The CDR3 protein is CSARDRGGWSHEQFF. CDR3 DNA sequence: TGCAGTGCTAGAGATAGGGGGGGCTGGTCTCATGAGCAGTTCTTC.